This record concerns one TCR beta chain sequence. The antigen is undetermined. A junction boundary mismatches the germline segment, possibly from a read error. The PCR was carried out with 60 Vbeta primers and 13 Jbeta primers. Repertoires were generated with immunoSEQ multiplex PCR, while TCRdb's copy carries only in-frame clones and drops some. The repertoire consists of 150,000 to 200,000 clones, with 75% occurring once and the leading ten covering approximately 10%. This CDR3 contains 13 residues. The V gene's germline CDR1 is SEHNR and CDR2 FQNEAQ (reference sequence). The sample is drawn from a study of cytomegalovirus exposure and HLA in healthy donors. Background on the study: Around 190 million T cells yielded 100 million to 130 million unique TCR beta sequences, as an earlier analysis found.

Broader study findings: Among TCR beta chains, those listed as cytomegalovirus-associated numbered around 180.

The sample taken for sequencing was PBMCs. V is TRBV7-9 and J is TRBJ1-1, with D unresolved. This clonotype originated in a man in his late teens or twenties in good health and CMV-seropositive. CDR3 DNA sequence: TGTGCCAGCAGCACCACAAGGAACAGTGAAGCTTTCTTT. The encoded protein is CASSTTRNSEAFF.